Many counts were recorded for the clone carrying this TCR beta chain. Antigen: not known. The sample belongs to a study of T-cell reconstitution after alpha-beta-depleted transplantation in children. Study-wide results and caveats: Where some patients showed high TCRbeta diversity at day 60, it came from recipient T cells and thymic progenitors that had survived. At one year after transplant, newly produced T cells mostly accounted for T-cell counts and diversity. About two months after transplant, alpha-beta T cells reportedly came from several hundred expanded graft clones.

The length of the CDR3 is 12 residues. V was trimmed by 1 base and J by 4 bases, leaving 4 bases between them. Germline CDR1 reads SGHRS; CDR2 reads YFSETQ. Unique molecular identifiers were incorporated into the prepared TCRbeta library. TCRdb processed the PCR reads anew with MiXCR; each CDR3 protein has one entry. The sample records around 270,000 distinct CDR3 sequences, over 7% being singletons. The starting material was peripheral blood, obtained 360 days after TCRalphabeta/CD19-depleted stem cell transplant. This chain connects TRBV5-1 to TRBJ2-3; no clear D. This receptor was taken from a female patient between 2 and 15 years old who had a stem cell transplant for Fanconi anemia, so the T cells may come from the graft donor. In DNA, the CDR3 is TGCGCCAGCAGCTTGCGGTCAGATACGCAGTATTTT. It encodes CASSLRSDTQYF.